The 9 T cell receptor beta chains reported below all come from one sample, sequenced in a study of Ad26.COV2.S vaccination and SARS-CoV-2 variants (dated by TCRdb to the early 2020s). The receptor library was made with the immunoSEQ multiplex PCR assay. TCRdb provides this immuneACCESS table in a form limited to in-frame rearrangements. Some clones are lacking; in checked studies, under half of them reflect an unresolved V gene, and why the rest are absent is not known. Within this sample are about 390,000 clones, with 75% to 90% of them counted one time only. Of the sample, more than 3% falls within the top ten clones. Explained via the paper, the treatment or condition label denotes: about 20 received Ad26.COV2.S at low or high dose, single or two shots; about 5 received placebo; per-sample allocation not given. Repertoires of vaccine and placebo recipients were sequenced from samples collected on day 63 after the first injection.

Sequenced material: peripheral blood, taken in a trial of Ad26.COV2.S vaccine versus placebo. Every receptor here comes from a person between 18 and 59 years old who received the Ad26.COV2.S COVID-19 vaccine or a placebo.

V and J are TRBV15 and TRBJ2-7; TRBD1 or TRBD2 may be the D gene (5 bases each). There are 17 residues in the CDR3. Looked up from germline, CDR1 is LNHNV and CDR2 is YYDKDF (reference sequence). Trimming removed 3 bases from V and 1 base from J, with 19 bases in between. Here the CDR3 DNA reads TGTGCCACCAGCAGGAGGTACGGGACCCTAACGTCCTACGAGCAGTACTTC. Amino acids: CATSRRYGTLTSYEQYF.

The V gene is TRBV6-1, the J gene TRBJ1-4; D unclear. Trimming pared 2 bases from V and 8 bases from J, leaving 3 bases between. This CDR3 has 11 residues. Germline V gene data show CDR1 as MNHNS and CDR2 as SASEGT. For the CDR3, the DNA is TGTGCCAGCAGTGAACCCGAAAAACTGTTTTTT. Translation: CASSEPEKLFF.

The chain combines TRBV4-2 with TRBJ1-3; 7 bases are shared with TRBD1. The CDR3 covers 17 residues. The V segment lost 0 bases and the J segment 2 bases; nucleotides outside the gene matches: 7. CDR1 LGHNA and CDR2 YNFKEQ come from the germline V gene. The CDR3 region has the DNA TGTGCCAGCAGCCAAGATACAGGGGCGATTACTGGAAACACCATATATTTT. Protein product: CASSQDTGAITGNTIYF.

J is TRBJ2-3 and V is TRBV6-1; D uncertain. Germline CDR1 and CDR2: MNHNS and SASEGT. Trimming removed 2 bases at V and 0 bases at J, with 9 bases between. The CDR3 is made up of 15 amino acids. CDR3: CASSELALSTDTQYF. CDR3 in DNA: TGTGCCAGCAGTGAATTGGCACTTAGCACAGATACGCAGTATTTT.

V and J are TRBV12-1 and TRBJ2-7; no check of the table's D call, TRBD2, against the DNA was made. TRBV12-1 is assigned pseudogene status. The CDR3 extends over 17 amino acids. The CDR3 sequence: CASSFRASGPRTYEQYF. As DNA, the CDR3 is TGTGCCAGCAGCTTTAGGGCTAGCGGACCGCGGACCTACGAGCAGTACTTC.

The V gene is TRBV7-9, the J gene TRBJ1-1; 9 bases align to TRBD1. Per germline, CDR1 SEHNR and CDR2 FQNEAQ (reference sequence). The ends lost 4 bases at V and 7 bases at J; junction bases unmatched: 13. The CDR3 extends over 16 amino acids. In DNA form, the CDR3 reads TGTGCCAGCAGCTGGGACAGGGAGGGCCCCAGGGGTGAAGCTTTCTTT. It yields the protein CASSWDREGPRGEAFF.

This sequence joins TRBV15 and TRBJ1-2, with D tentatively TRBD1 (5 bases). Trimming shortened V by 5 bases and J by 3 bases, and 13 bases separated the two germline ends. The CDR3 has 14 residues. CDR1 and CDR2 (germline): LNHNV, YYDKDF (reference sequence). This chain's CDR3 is CATSSADSYYGYTF. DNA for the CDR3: TGTGCCACCAGCTCAGCCGACAGTTACTATGGCTACACCTTC.

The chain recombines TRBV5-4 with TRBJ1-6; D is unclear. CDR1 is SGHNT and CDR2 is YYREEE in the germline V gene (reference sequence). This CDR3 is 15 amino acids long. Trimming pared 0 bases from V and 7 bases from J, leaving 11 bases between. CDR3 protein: CASSLGAAANSPLHF. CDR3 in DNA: TGTGCCAGCAGCTTGGGGGCTGCTGCCAATTCACCCCTCCACTTT. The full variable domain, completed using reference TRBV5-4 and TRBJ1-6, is ETGVTQSPTHLIKTRGQQVTLRCSSQSGHNTVSWYQQALGQGPQFIFQYYREEENGRGNFPPRFSGLQFPNYSSELNVNALELDDSALYLCASSLGAAANSPLHFGNGTRLTVT.

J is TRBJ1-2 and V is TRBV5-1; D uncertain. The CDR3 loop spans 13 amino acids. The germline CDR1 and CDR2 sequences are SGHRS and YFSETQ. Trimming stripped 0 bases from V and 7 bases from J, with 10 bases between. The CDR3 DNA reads TGCGCCAGCAGCTTGGTGGGCGAGGCTGGCTACACCTTC. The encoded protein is CASSLVGEAGYTF.